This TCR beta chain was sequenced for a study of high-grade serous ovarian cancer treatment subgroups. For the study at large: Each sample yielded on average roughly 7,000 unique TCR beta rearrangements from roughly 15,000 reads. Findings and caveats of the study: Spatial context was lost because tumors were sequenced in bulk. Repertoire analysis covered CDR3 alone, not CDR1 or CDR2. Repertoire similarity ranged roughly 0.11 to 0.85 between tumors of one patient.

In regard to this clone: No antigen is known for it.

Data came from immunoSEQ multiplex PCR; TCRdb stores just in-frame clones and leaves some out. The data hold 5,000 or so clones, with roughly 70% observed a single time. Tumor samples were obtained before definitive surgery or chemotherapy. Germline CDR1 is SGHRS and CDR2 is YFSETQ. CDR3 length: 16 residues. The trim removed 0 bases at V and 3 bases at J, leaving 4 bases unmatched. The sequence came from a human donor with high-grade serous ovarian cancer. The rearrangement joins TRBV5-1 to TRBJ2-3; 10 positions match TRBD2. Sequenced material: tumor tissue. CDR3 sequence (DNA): TGCGCCAGCAGCTTGGGGGTAGCGGGAGGTACAGATACGCAGTATTTT. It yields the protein CASSLGVAGGTDTQYF.